This passage covers 17 T cell receptor beta chains from one sample sequenced in a study of blood T cells in healthy people across ages. The second PCR ran about 6 to 12 cycles with a sample-barcoded 5' primer and J-beta primers. Each CDR3 protein is one row after TCRdb ran MiXCR on the 5' RACE reads. The data hold about 1 million distinct CDR3 sequences, with roughly a quarter observed a single time. These data were also reused for a study on T cells of mothers and their children.

The sequenced sample consisted of blood. All receptors come from a girl aged 2-10 years in good health.

This clonotype was detected ten times or more. The chain recombines TRBV28 with TRBJ2-6; unclear D gene. Germline-derived CDR1 and CDR2 are MDHEN and SYDVKM. The CDR3 covers 14 residues. Trimming took off 6 bases at V and 1 base at J, with 7 bases between the two ends. CDR3 in amino acids: CASSPNSGANVLTF. The CDR3 region has the DNA TGTGCCAGCAGCCCGAATTCTGGGGCCAACGTCCTGACTTTC.

This chain links TRBV6-2 or TRBV6-3 with TRBJ2-1, with 7 bases matching TRBD2. The tail of the sequence fits TRBJ2-7 better, so the J call may be wrong. Per the germline V gene, CDR1 is MNHEY and CDR2 is SVGEGT. The CDR3 covers 13 residues. For the CDR3, the DNA is TGTGCCAGCAGTTACACTAGCGTCTACGAGCAGTACTTC. Amino acid sequence: CASSYTSVYEQYF.

This clonotype was counted between two and nine times. The rearrangement joins TRBV4-1 to TRBJ2-1, with a weak D call TRBD1 (6 bases). V was clipped by 0 bases and J by 2 bases, with 11 bases between them. CDR3 length: 16 amino acids. The germline V gene has CDR1 MGHRA and CDR2 YSYEKL. The CDR3 loop reads CASSQDVGAAYNEQFF. The CDR3 bases are TGCGCCAGCAGCCAAGACGTGGGGGCGGCCTACAATGAGCAGTTCTTC.

This clonotype was seen a handful of times. The V and J genes are TRBV6-2 or TRBV6-3 and TRBJ2-5; D remains ambiguous. The J call may be faulty, since TRBJ2-7 better matches the DNA end. From germline, CDR1 is MNHEY and CDR2 SVGEGT. The CDR3 covers 14 residues. The CDR3 here is CASSYIVNSYEQYF. The CDR3 DNA reads as TGTGCCAGCAGTTACATCGTGAACTCCTACGAGCAGTACTTC.

The V gene is TRBV5-1, the J gene TRBJ2-4, with 7 positions matching TRBD1. Germline CDR1 and CDR2: SGHRS and YFSETQ. The CDR3 has 15 amino acids. V dropped 0 bases and J dropped 8; count of bases not matched to a gene: 8. The CDR3 DNA reads as TGCGCCAGCAGCTTGGTTCCGGGACAGTTGGACATTCAGTACTTC. Its protein product is CASSLVPGQLDIQYF.

The CDR3 loop reads CASSFRGTQDEKLFF. For the CDR3, the DNA is TGTGCCAGCAGTTTCCGGGGGACCCAGGATGAAAAACTGTTTTTT. The chain has TRBV12-3 or TRBV12-4 and TRBJ1-4; D possibly corresponds to TRBD1 (5 bases). V was pared by 3 bases and J by 6 bases, with 14 bases between. CDR3 size: 15 residues.

The V call is TRBV6-5, the J call TRBJ2-3; TRBD1 might be the D (6 bases). This CDR3 comprises 15 residues. V dropped 7 bases and J dropped 2 bases, with 16 bases sitting between them. Germline CDR1 reads MNHEY; CDR2 reads SVGAGI. The CDR3 sequence is CASNPPGTTTDTQYF. CDR3 in DNA: TGTGCCAGCAATCCTCCGGGGACAACCACAGATACGCAGTATTTT.

This clonotype was observed once. The CDR3 bases are TGTGCCAGCAGTGAATGGAGAAACCAAGAGACCCAGTACTTC. Protein: CASSEWRNQETQYF. J is TRBJ2-7 and V is TRBV25-1; no definite D call. The tail of the sequence fits TRBJ2-5 better, so the J call may be wrong. The CDR3 length is 14 residues. CDR1 is MGHDK, CDR2 SYGVNS, per germline.

Worth noting for this clonotype: Its ends do not fully match the called genes, so a read error is possible. V and J are TRBV29-1 and TRBJ1-2; D possibly corresponds to TRBD1 (5 bases). The CDR3 runs to 11 residues. Germline loops: CDR1 SQVTM, CDR2 ANQGSEA. CDR3 in DNA: TGCAGCATTGACGGGGGGTTTGGCTACACCTTC. It specifies CSIDGGFGYTF.

The rearrangement joins TRBV7-2 to TRBJ1-1, with TRBD1 matching over 10 bases. Germline loops: CDR1 SGHTA, CDR2 FQGNSA. The CDR3 sequence is 14 residues long. The trim removed 5 bases at V and 5 bases at J, leaving 5 bases unmatched. CDR3 region: CASSRQGARTEAFF. The CDR3 DNA reads TGTGCCAGCAGCCGACAGGGGGCAAGGACTGAAGCTTTCTTT.

The chain couples TRBV12-5 to TRBJ1-1; D is unclear. Germline CDR1 and CDR2: LGHNT and FRNRAP. The CDR3 spans 15 residues. V gave up 4 bases and J gave up 2 bases, with 14 bases separating them. This CDR3 is CASGSPLRSNTEAFF. In DNA form, the CDR3 reads TGTGCTAGTGGTTCCCCTCTAAGGTCCAACACTGAAGCTTTCTTT.

This chain uses TRBV20-1 with TRBJ2-4; 8 bases align to TRBD2. The CDR3 has 15 residues. Per the germline V gene, CDR1 is DFQATT and CDR2 is SNEGSKA (reference sequence). V gave up 4 bases and J gave up 8 bases; unmatched junction bases: 13. Here the CDR3 reads CSAIGLAGRRDIQYF. The CDR3, as DNA: TGCAGTGCTATTGGACTAGCCGGGCGGCGGGACATTCAGTACTTC.

This clonotype has a handful of counts. The V and J genes are TRBV15 and TRBJ2-7; 8 bases match TRBD1. The CDR3 totals 15 residues. V was clipped by 1 base and J by 6 bases; unmatched bases: 8. Germline assignment: CDR1 LNHNV and CDR2 YYDKDF (reference sequence). CDR3 coding DNA: TGTGCCACCAGCAGAGTCCGACAGGGGAAAGGCGAGCAGTACTTC. Residues: CATSRVRQGKGEQYF.

V and J are TRBV11-2 and TRBJ2-7; D is unresolved. With the DNA end fitting TRBJ2-5 better, the J assignment may be wrong. Germline V gene data show CDR1 as SGHAT and CDR2 as FQNNGV. The CDR3 loop spans 14 amino acids. CDR3 amino acids: CASSLVGSTETQYF. DNA for the CDR3: TGTGCCAGCAGCTTGGTCGGTTCGACAGAGACCCAGTACTTC.

The chain has TRBV29-1 and TRBJ2-3; either TRBD1 or TRBD2 may supply D (5 bases each). V lost 6 bases and J 2 bases, leaving 12 bases between the germline ends. CDR1 is SQVTM, CDR2 ANQGSEA, per germline. CDR3 length equals 13 residues. The CDR3 spells CSVRDGYTDTQYF. The CDR3, as DNA: TGCAGCGTCCGGGACGGATACACAGATACGCAGTATTTT.

This rearrangement joins TRBV9 to TRBJ2-3; 9 bases align to TRBD1. Per germline, CDR1 SGDLS and CDR2 YYNGEE. J lost 4 bases, V lost 3 bases, and 6 bases had no gene match. The CDR3 loop spans 15 amino acids. The CDR3 spells CASSAGQGDADTQYF. CDR3 DNA sequence: TGTGCCAGCAGCGCGGGACAGGGAGACGCAGATACGCAGTATTTT.

The chain joins TRBV29-1 to TRBJ1-1, with D tentatively TRBD1 (6 bases). The CDR3 consists of 13 residues. Germline CDR1 SQVTM, CDR2 ANQGSEA. V lost 7 bases to trimming and J lost 4 bases, with 16 bases between them. As DNA, the CDR3 is TGCAGCGGGTCCCAGGGGTTGGGCACTGAAGCTTTCTTT. It codes for CSGSQGLGTEAFF.